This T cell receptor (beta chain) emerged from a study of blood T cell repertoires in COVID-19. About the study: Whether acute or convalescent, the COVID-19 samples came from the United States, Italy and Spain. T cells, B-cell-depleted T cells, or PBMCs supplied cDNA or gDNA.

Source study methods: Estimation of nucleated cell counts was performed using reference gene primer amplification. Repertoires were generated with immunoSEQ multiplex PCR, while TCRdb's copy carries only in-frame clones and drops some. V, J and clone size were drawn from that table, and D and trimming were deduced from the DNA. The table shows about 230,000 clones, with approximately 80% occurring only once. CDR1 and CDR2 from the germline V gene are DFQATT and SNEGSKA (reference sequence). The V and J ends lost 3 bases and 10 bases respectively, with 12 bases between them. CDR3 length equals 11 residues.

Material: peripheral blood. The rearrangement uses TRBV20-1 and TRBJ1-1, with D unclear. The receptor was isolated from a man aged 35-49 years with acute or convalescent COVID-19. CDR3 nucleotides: TGCAGTGCTAGTTCGGGGTCGGCAGCTTTCTTT. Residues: CSASSGSAAFF.